In this sample, the clone carrying this TCR beta chain turned up many times. Its antigen is unknown. The data originate from a study of T cell repertoires in cytomegalovirus infection. About the study: Matching HLA type, along with CMV infection, was indicated by public TCR beta signatures. Whole-study results and caveats: Carriers of CMV and the relevant HLA type were discriminated by public TCR beta frequency. HLA-C-restricted TCR beta clonotypes specific for CMV led the ex vivo response.

A single record per CDR3 protein comes from TCRdb applying MiXCR to the reads. The sample carries just under 300,000 distinct CDR3 sequences, around 10% recorded once. The sequence was collected from a human donor in good health (CMV status not recorded). Some clones in this sample may be carry-over from other donors' samples. Specimen: PBMCs.

The DNA of the CDR3 is TGTGCCAGCAGTTTAGCGGGGGGTTACGTCAATGAGCAGTTCTTC. This sequence encodes CASSLAGGYVNEQFF. The chain couples TRBV12-3 or TRBV12-4 to TRBJ2-1, with a possible D match to TRBD2 (6 bases). The length of the CDR3 is 15 residues. V was cut by 0 bases and J by 6 bases, with 12 bases left in between.